The entry that follows covers one T cell receptor beta chain sequence. Its antigen remains unidentified. TCRdb re-called the PCR reads through MiXCR, storing one row per CDR3 protein. The data hold about 39,000 distinct CDR3 sequences, with more than 35% observed a single time. The data stem from a study of vaccination and CD4 T cells after COVID-19. Points from the study as a whole: With convalescent patients, a median about 90% of reactive clones emerged solely after vaccination.

From germline, CDR1 is SEHNR and CDR2 FQNEAQ (reference sequence). This CDR3 region has 12 residues. Between the trimmed V and J ends, which lost 0 bases and 8 bases, there was a span of 5 bases. Time point reported: late sampling 161 to 241 days after vaccination in three convalescent patients. Sequencing used CD4+ T cells from blood, obtained about 7 months after SARS-CoV-2 vaccination. The chain carries TRBV7-9 and TRBJ2-1; tentatively, D is TRBD2 (5 bases). The sequence came from a human donor who had recovered from COVID-19. CDR3 bases: TGTGCCAGCAGCTTAGCGAGGGATGAGCAGTTCTTC. Protein product: CASSLARDEQFF.